This paragraph covers one T cell receptor (beta chain) sequence. Its antigen is undetermined. These data are taken from a study of cytomegalovirus exposure and HLA in healthy donors. The CDR3 contains 12 residues. V was shortened by 7 bases and J by 5 bases, with 11 bases between the two germline ends. The germline V gene has CDR1 SNHLY and CDR2 FYNNEI. Overall study findings and caveats: CMV serostatus stood as the only immune exposure information on hand.

Amplification used 60 Vbeta primers and 13 Jbeta primers. Assay used: immunoSEQ multiplex PCR; TCRdb lists only in-frame clones, some missing. The sample has under 200,000 clones, about 80% seen once. The sample taken for sequencing was PBMCs. The genes are TRBV2 and TRBJ1-2; D perhaps matches TRBD1 (5 bases). This receptor was taken from a woman younger than 30 in good health and CMV-seropositive. The CDR3 coding sequence is TGTGCCAGCAATGGAGGGACTTATGGCTACACCTTC. This sequence encodes CASNGGTYGYTF.